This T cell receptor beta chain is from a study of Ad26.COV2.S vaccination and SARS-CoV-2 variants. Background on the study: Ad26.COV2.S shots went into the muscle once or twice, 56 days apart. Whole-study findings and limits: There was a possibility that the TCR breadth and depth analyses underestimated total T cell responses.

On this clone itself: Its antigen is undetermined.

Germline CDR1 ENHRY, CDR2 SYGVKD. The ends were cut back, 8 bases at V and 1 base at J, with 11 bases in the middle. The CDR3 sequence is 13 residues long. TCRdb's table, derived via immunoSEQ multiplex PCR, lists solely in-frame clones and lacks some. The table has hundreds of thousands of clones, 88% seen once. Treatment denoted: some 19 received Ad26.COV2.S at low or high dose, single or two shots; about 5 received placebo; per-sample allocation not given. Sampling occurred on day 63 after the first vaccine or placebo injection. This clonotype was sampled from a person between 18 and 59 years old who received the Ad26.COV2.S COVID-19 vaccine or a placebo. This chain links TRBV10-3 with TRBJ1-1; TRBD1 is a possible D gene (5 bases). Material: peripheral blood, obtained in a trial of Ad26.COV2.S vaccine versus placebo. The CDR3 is CAISAGGNTEAFF. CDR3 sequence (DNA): TGTGCCATCTCGGCGGGGGGGAACACTGAAGCTTTCTTT.